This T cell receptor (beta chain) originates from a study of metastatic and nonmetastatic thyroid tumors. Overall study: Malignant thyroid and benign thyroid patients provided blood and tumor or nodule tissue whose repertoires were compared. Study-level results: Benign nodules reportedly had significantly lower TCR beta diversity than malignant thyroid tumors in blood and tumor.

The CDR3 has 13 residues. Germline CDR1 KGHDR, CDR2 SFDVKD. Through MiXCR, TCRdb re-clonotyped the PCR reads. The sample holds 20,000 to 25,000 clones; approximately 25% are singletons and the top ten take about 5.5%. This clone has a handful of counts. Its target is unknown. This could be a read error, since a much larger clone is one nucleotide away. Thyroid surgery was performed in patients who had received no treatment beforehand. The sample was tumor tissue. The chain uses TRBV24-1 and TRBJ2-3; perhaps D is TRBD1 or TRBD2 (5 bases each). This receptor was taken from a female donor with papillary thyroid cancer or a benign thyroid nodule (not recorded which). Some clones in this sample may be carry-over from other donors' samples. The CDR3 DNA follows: TGCGCCACCAGTTATTCAGGGAGAGATACGCAGTATTTT. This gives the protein CATSYSGRDTQYF.